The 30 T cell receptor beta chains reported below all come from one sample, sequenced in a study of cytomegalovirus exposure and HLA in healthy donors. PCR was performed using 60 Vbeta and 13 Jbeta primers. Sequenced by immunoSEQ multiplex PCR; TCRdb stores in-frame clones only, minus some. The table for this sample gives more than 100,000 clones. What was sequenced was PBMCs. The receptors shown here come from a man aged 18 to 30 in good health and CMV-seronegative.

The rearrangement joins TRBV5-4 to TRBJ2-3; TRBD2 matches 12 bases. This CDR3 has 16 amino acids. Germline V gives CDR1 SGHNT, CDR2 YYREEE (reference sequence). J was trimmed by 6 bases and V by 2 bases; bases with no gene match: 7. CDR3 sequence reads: CASSFPSGGAEDTQYF. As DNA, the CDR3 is TGTGCCAGCAGCTTCCCTAGCGGGGGGGCCGAGGATACGCAGTATTTT.

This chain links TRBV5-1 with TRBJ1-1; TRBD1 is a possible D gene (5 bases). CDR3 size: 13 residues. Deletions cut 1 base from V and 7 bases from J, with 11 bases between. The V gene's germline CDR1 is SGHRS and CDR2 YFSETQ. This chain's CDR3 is CASSLTGLIEAFF. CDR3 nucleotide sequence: TGCGCCAGCAGCTTGACAGGTCTCATTGAAGCTTTCTTT.

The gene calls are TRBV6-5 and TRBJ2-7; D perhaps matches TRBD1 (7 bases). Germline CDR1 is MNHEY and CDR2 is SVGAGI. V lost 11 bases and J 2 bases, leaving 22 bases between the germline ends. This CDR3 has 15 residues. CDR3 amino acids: CASKRRGQGPYEQYF. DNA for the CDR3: TGTGCCTCAAAACGGAGGGGGCAGGGGCCCTACGAGCAGTACTTC.

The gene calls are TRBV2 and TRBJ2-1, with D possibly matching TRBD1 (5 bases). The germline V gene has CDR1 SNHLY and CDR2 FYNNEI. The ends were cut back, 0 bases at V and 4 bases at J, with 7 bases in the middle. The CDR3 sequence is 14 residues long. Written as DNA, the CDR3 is TGTGCCAGCAGTGAAGCAGGGGATTACAATGAGCAGTTCTTC. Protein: CASSEAGDYNEQFF.

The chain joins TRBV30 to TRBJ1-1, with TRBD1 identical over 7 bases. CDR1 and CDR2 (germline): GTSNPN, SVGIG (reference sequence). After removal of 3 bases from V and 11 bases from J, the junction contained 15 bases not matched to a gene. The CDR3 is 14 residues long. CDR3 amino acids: CAWSADREVVSAFF. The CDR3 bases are TGTGCCTGGAGCGCAGACAGGGAGGTTGTGTCGGCTTTCTTT.

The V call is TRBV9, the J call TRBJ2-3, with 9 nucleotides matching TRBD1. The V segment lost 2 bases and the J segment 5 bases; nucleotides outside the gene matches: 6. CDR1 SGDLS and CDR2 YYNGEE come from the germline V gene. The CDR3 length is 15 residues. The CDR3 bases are TGTGCCAGCAGCGTCGACAGGGGGGGAAGAGATACGCAGTATTTT. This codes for CASSVDRGGRDTQYF.

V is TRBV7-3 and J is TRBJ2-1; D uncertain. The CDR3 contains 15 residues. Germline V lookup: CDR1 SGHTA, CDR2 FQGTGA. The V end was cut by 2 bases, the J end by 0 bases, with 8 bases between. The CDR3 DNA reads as TGTGCCAGCAGCTTATCCAGAAGCTCCTACAATGAGCAGTTCTTC. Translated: CASSLSRSSYNEQFF. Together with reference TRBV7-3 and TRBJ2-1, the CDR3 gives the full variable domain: GAGVSQTPSNKVTEKGKYVELRCDPISGHTALYWYRQSLGQGPEFLIYFQGTGAADDSGLPNDRFFAVRPEGSVSTLKIQRTERGDSAVYLCASSLSRSSYNEQFFGPGTRLTVL.

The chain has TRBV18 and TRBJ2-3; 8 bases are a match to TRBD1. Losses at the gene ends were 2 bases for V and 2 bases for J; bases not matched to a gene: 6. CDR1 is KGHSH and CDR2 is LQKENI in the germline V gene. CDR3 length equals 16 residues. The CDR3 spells CASSPRDRRFTDTQYF. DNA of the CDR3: TGTGCCAGCTCACCAAGGGACAGGCGATTCACAGATACGCAGTATTTT.

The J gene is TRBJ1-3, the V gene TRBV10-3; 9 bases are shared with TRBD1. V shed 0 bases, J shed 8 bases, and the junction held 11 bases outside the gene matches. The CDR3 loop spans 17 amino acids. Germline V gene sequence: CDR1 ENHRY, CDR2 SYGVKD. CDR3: CAISESSSKGQGDTIYF. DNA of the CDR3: TGTGCCATCAGTGAGTCGAGTAGTAAGGGACAGGGAGACACCATATATTTT.

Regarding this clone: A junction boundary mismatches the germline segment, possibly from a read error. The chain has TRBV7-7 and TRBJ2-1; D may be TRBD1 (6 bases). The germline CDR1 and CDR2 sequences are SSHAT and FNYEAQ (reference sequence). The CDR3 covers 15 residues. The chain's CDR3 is CASSPDRNSYNEQFF. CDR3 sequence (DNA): TGTGCTAGCAGCCCGGACAGAAACTCCTACAATGAGCAGTTCTTC.

The CDR3 coding sequence is TGTGCCACTCGGGGGGGGGCTTCTCCCGGGGAGCTGTTTTTT. It specifies CATRGGASPGELFF. The V call is TRBV15, the J call TRBJ2-2; 8 bases are a match to TRBD2. V lost 9 bases, J lost 6 bases, and 9 bases stayed unmatched. The CDR3 totals 14 residues. Germline V gene lookup returns CDR1 LNHNV and CDR2 YYDKDF (reference sequence).

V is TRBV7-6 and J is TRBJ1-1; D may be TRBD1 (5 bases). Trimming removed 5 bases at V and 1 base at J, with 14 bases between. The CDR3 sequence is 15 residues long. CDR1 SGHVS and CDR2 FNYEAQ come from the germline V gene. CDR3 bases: TGTGCCAGCAGCCTAGGATTTGGACAGAACACTGAAGCTTTCTTT. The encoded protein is CASSLGFGQNTEAFF.

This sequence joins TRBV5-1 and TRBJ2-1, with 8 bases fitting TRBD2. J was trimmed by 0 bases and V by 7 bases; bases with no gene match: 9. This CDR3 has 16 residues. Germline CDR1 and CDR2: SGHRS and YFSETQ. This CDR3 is CASAYSGVSSYNEQFF. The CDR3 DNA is TGCGCCAGCGCTTATAGCGGGGTTAGCTCCTACAATGAGCAGTTCTTC.

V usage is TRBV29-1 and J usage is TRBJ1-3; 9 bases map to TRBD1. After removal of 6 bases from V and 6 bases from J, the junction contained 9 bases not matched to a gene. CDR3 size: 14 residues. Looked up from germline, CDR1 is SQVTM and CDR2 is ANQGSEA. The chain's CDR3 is CSVSPGQGPNTIYF. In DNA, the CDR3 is TGCAGCGTGTCCCCGGGACAGGGCCCAAACACCATATATTTT.

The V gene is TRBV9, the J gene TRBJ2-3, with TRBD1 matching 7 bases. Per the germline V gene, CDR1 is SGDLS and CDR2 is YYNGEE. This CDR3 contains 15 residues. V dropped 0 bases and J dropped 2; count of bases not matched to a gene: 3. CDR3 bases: TGTGCCAGCAGCGTAGGGGGACAGCCCACAGATACGCAGTATTTT. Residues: CASSVGGQPTDTQYF.

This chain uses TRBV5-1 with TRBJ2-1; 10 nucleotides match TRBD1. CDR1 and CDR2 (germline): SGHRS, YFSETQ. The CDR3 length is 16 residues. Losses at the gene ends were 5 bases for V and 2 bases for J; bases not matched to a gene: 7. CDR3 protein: CASRSKGQGAYNEQFF. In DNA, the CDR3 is TGCGCCAGCAGAAGTAAAGGACAGGGGGCCTACAATGAGCAGTTCTTC. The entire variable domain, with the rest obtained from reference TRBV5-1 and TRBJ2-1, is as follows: KAGVTQTPRYLIKTRGQQVTLSCSPISGHRSVSWYQQTPGQGLQFLFEYFSETQRNKGNFPGRFSGRQFSNSRSEMNVSTLELGDSALYLCASRSKGQGAYNEQFFGPGTRLTVL.

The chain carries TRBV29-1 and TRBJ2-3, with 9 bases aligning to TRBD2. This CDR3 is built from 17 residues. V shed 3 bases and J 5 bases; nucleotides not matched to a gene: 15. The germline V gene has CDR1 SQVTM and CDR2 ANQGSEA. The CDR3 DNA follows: TGCAGCGTTGATAGGCGAAGCGGGGGGACGGGTGGAGATACGCAGTATTTT. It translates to CSVDRRSGGTGGDTQYF.

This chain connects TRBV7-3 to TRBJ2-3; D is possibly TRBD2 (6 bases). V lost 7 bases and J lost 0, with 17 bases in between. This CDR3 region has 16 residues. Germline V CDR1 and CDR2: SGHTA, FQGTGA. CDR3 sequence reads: CASTPNAGTSTDTQYF. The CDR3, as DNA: TGTGCCAGCACTCCTAACGCCGGGACTAGCACAGATACGCAGTATTTT.

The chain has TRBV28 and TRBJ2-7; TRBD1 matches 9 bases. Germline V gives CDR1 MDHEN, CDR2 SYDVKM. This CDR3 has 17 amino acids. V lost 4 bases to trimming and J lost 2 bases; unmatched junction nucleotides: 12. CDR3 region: CASSSPWTGALPYEQYF. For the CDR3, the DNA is TGTGCCAGCAGTTCGCCTTGGACAGGGGCCCTACCCTACGAGCAGTACTTC.

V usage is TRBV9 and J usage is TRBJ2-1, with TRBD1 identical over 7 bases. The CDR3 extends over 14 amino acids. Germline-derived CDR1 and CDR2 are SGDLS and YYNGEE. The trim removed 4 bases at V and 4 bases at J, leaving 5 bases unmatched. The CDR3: CASSQETGYNEQFF. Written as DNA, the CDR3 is TGTGCCAGCAGCCAAGAGACAGGGTACAATGAGCAGTTCTTC.

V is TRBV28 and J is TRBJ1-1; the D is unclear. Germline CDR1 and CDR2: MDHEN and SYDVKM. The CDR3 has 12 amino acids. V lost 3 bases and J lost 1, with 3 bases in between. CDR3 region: CASSFKNTEAFF. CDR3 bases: TGTGCCAGCAGTTTTAAGAACACTGAAGCTTTCTTT. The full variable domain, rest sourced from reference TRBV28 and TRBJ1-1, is DVKVTQSSRYLVKRTGEKVFLECVQDMDHENMFWYRQDPGLGLRLIYFSYDVKMKEKGDIPEGYSVSREKKERFSLILESASTNQTSMYLCASSFKNTEAFFGQGTRLTVV.

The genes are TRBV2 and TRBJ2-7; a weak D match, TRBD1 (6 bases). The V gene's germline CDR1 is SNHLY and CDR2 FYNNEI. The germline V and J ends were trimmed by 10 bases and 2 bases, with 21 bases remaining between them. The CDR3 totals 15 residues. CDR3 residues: CATTGQGENPYEQYF. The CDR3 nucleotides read TGTGCCACCACGGGACAAGGAGAGAACCCCTACGAGCAGTACTTC. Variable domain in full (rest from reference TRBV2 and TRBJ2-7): EPEVTQTPSHQVTQMGQEVILRCVPISNHLYFYWYRQILGQKVEFLVSFYNNEISEKSEIFDDQFSVERPDGSNFTLKIRSTKLEDSAMYFCATTGQGENPYEQYFGPGTRLTVT.

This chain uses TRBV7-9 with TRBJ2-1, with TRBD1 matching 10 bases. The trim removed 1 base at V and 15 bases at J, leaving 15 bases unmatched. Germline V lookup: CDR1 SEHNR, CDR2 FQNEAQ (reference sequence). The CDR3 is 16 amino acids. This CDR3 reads CASSLGQGAEMLSLFF. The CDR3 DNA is TGTGCCAGCAGCTTAGGACAGGGGGCTGAGATGTTGAGTTTGTTCTTC.

The CDR3 nucleotides read TGTGCCAGCAGTGGACGGACTAGCGGGAGGGTGGACGAGCAGTACTTC. Translation gives CASSGRTSGRVDEQYF. The chain uses TRBV6-1 and TRBJ2-7; 15 bases map to TRBD2. The CDR3 extends over 16 amino acids. The germline CDR1 and CDR2 sequences are MNHNS and SASEGT. V was pared by 4 bases and J by 5 bases, with 6 bases of the junction left unmatched.

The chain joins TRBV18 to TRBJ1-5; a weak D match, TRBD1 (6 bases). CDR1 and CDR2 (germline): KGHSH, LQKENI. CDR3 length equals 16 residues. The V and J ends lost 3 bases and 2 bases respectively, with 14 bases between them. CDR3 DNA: TGTGCCAGCTCACCGAGACAGGCCATGGGCAATCAGCCCCAGCATTTT. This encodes CASSPRQAMGNQPQHF.

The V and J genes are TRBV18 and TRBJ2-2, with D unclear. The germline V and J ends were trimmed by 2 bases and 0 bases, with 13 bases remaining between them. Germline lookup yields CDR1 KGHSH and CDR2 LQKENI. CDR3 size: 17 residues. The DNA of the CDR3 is TGTGCCAGCTCACCATTCAGTACAACACCGAACACCGGGGAGCTGTTTTTT. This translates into CASSPFSTTPNTGELFF.

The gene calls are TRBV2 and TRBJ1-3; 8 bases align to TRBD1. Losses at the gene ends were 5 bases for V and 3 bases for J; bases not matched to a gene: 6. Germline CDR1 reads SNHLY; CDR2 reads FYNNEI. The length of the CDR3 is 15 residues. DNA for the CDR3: TGTGCCAGCAGTACTACAGGGGGTCGTGGAAACACCATATATTTT. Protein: CASSTTGGRGNTIYF. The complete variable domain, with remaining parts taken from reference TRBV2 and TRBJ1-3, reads EPEVTQTPSHQVTQMGQEVILRCVPISNHLYFYWYRQILGQKVEFLVSFYNNEISEKSEIFDDQFSVERPDGSNFTLKIRSTKLEDSAMYFCASSTTGGRGNTIYFGEGSWLTVV.

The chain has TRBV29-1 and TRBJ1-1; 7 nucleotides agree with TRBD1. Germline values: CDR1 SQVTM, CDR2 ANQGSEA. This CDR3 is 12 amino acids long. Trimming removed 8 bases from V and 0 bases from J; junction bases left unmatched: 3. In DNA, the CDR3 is TGCAGCCCGGGACAGTTGAACACTGAAGCTTTCTTT. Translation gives CSPGQLNTEAFF.

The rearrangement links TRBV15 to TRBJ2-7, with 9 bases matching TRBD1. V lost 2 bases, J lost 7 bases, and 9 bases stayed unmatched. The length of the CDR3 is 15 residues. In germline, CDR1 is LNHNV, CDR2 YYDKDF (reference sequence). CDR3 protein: CATSRPLQGAGEQYF. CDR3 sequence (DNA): TGTGCCACCAGCAGACCCCTACAGGGGGCTGGGGAGCAGTACTTC.

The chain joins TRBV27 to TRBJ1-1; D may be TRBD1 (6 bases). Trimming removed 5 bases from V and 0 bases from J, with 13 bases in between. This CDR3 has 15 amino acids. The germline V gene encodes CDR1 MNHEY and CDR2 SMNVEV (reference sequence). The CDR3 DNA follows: TGTGCCAGCAGTAATCCCGACAGGTTGAACACTGAAGCTTTCTTT. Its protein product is CASSNPDRLNTEAFF.